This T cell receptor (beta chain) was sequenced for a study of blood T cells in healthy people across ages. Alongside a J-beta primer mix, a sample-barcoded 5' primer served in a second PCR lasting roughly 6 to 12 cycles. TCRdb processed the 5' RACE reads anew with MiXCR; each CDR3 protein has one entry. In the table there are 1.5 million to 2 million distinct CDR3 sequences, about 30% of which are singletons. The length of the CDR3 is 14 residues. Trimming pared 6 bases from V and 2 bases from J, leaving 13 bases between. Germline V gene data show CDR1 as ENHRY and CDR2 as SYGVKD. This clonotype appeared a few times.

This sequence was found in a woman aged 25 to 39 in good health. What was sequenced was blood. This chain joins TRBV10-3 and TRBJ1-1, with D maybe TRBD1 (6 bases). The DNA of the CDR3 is TGTGCCATCAGCTTCGACGGGGGCAACACTGAAGCTTTCTTT. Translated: CAISFDGGNTEAFF.